What follows are 7 T cell receptor beta chains derived from one specimen sequenced in a study of shared T cell receptors in the human thymus. Assay: immunoSEQ multiplex PCR; the TCRdb copy retains only in-frame clones and omits some. Altogether some 720,000 clones are present, roughly 90% being singletons, with the ten largest covering 0.0095% to 0.011%. The data also belong to a second study, concerning human thymus T cells.

The sequenced material came from thymocytes. Source of these receptors: a boy in the first two years of life with a congenital heart defect.

The chain has TRBV4-2 and TRBJ2-7; D call uncertain. The V gene lost 0 bases and the J gene lost 2 bases, with 5 bases spanning the gap. The CDR3 contains 13 residues. Germline V CDR1 and CDR2: LGHNA, YNFKEQ. CDR3 bases: TGTGCCAGCAGCCAAGAGAGCCCCTACGAGCAGTACTTC. Its protein is CASSQESPYEQYF.

The V and J genes are TRBV29-1 and TRBJ1-2, with a weak D call TRBD1 (6 bases). Germline loops: CDR1 SQVTM, CDR2 ANQGSEA. Trimming left V 0 bases short and J 0 bases short, with 11 bases between. The CDR3 consists of 15 residues. In DNA, the CDR3 is TGCAGCGTTGAAGAGGGGACAAAACCTAACTATGGCTACACCTTC. Its protein product is CSVEEGTKPNYGYTF.

The CDR3, as DNA: TGTGCCAGCAGTCCGAGCCGAACCGGGTCCTACGAGCAGTACTTC. Amino acid sequence: CASSPSRTGSYEQYF. The chain has TRBV27 and TRBJ2-7; D unclear. Trimming took 5 bases from V and 1 from J, leaving 15 bases between them. Per the germline V gene, CDR1 is MNHEY and CDR2 is SMNVEV (reference sequence). The CDR3 loop spans 15 amino acids.

The V and J genes are TRBV25-1 and TRBJ2-3; 7 bases align to TRBD1. Germline CDR1 MGHDK, CDR2 SYGVNS. J was trimmed by 1 base and V by 3 bases; bases with no gene match: 7. This CDR3 is 16 amino acids long. The CDR3 DNA follows: TGTGCCAGCAGTGATGGGGACAGACTGGGCACAGATACGCAGTATTTT. It codes for CASSDGDRLGTDTQYF.

This chain connects TRBV5-1 to TRBJ2-5, with 9 bases fitting TRBD2. Germline V gives CDR1 SGHRS, CDR2 YFSETQ. The V and J ends lost 1 base and 0 bases, in that order; junction bases with no gene match: 7. CDR3 length: 17 amino acids. CDR3 DNA: TGCGCCAGCAGCTTGATCGCTAGCGGGGCCCACCAAGAGACCCAGTACTTC. Its protein product is CASSLIASGAHQETQYF.

The CDR3 loop reads CASSGQGIHPIAGYTF. Written as DNA, the CDR3 is TGTGCCAGCAGTGGACAGGGAATCCACCCTATCGCTGGCTACACCTTC. The rearrangement links TRBV6-1 to TRBJ1-2; 7 nucleotides line up with TRBD1. The CDR3 runs 16 residues. The germline V gene has CDR1 MNHNS and CDR2 SASEGT. Trimming at V came to 4 bases and at J to 7 bases, leaving 15 bases not matched to a gene.

V gene TRBV27 combines with J gene TRBJ2-1; 7 bases are shared with TRBD1. V trimming: 5 bases; J trimming: 4 bases; junction bases outside the gene matches: 8. CDR1 is MNHEY and CDR2 is SMNVEV in the germline V gene (reference sequence). This CDR3 region has 15 residues. DNA of the CDR3: TGTGCCAGCAGTCCTCCCCCGGGACAGTACAATGAGCAGTTCTTC. It translates to CASSPPPGQYNEQFF.